These T cell receptor beta chains were read from a single sample in a study of blood T cell repertoires in COVID-19. Sequencing used immunoSEQ multiplex PCR; TCRdb keeps in-frame clones, though not all of them. The table lists about 170,000 clones, around 87% of them singletons. The specimen was peripheral blood. The receptors originated from a man aged 55-75 years with COVID-19, enrolled during active disease. CDR3s include the opening cysteine and the closing phenylalanine or tryptophan. D genes are given only for firm matches. Clone size, where shown, is once, few, many, or a class for clones that have expanded.

J: TRBJ1-6
size: .
V: TRBV7-3
D: TRBD1
DNA: TGTGCCAGCAGCTTAAGCGGGACAGAAAATTCACCCCTCCACTTT
CDR3: CASSLSGTENSPLHF

J: TRBJ1-1
size: .
V: TRBV6-2/TRBV6-3
D: .
DNA: TGTGCCAGCAGTTATCGGGATGACACTGAAGCTTTCTTT
CDR3: CASSYRDDTEAFF

J: TRBJ1-2
size: .
V: TRBV28
D: TRBD1
DNA: TGTGCCAGCAGTCTCCCAGGACAGGGGGCATATGGCTACACCTTC
CDR3: CASSLPGQGAYGYTF

J: TRBJ1-4
size: .
V: TRBV30
D: .
DNA: TGTGCCTGGAGGGCCGGACAGAACAGTGAAAAACTGTTTTTT
CDR3: CAWRAGQNSEKLFF

J: TRBJ2-7
size: .
V: TRBV27
D: TRBD1
DNA: TGTGCCAGCAGTACGTTAGGGGACAGGGGTCTCTACGAGCAGTACTTC
CDR3: CASSTLGDRGLYEQYF

J: TRBJ2-1
size: .
V: TRBV25-1
D: .
DNA: TGTGCCAGCTCCTACTTAAATGAGCAGTTCTTC
CDR3: CASSYLNEQFF

J: TRBJ1-2
size: .
V: TRBV19
D: .
DNA: TGTGCCAGTAGTCCTAAGGCGGGGGGCTACACCTTC
CDR3: CASSPKAGGYTF

J: TRBJ2-1
size: .
V: TRBV7-3
D: TRBD2
DNA: TGTGCCAGCAGCTTAACTCCTAGCGGGACCTACAATGAGCAGTTCTTC
CDR3: CASSLTPSGTYNEQFF

J: TRBJ2-3
size: .
V: TRBV28
D: .
DNA: TGTGCCAGCAGGCCTCCAGGGGGGCTGGGCACAGATACGCAGTATTTT
CDR3: CASRPPGGLGTDTQYF

J: TRBJ1-1
size: .
V: TRBV19
D: .
DNA: TGTGCCAGTAGTACCCTATCGACAGGACGGTCTGAAGCTTTCTTT
CDR3: CASSTLSTGRSEAFF

J: TRBJ1-6
size: .
V: TRBV2
D: .
DNA: TGTGCCAGCAGTGTGCAGGGCGAAATTTCACCCCTCCACTTT
CDR3: CASSVQGEISPLHF

J: TRBJ2-1
size: .
V: TRBV20-1
D: .
DNA: TGCAGTGCTAGAGAAGTCCGGGAGTGGTTCTTC
CDR3: CSAREVREWFF

J: TRBJ1-4
size: .
V: TRBV6-5
D: TRBD1
DNA: TGTGCCAGCACCCCGGGACAGGGAAATGAAAAACTGTTTTTT
CDR3: CASTPGQGNEKLFF

J: TRBJ1-2
size: .
V: TRBV27
D: TRBD1
DNA: TGTGCCAGCAGCCAATCATTATTACAGGGGGGCTATGGCTACACCTTC
CDR3: CASSQSLLQGGYGYTF

J: TRBJ1-5
size: once
V: TRBV6-5
D: .
DNA: TGTGCCAGCGCGAGTGACAGTAGCAATCAGCCCCAGCATTTT
CDR3: CASASDSSNQPQHF

J: TRBJ2-5
size: .
V: TRBV30
D: TRBD2
DNA: TGTGCCGCAAATAGCGGGAGGGGGAAGACCCAGTACTTC
CDR3: CAANSGRGKTQYF

J: TRBJ1-1
size: few
V: TRBV7-2
D: .
DNA: TGTGCCAGCAGCTTAGATTACAGAAACACTGAAGCTTTCTTT
CDR3: CASSLDYRNTEAFF

J: TRBJ1-1
size: .
V: TRBV11-2
D: .
DNA: TGTGCCAGCAGCGCAACTGGCGGCCGAATGAACACTGAAGCTTTCTTT
CDR3: CASSATGGRMNTEAFF

J: TRBJ2-2
size: .
V: TRBV7-9
D: TRBD1
DNA: TGTGCCAGCAGGGCGACAGGGAAAGAGCTGTTTTTT
CDR3: CASRATGKELFF

J: TRBJ1-5
size: few
V: TRBV4-1
D: TRBD1
DNA: TGCGCCAGCAGCCAAGTTCCCGCCGGGACAGGCAATCAGCCCCAGCATTTT
CDR3: CASSQVPAGTGNQPQHF

J: TRBJ2-1
size: .
V: TRBV19
D: .
DNA: TGTGCCAGTAGCTCAGGGGTCTACAATGAGCAGTTCTTC
CDR3: CASSSGVYNEQFF